A single sample is the source of the 6 T cell receptor beta chains below, sequenced in a study of T cell repertoires in cytomegalovirus infection. TCRdb redid the calling of the reads with MiXCR, one entry per CDR3 protein. The sample has hundreds of thousands of distinct CDR3 sequences; approximately 24% are singletons. Source material: CD8+ T cells from PBMCs. These receptors all come from a human donor in good health (CMV status not recorded). Some clones in this sample may be carry-over from other donors' samples.

The rearrangement joins TRBV10-3 to TRBJ2-1; D is ambiguous. The ends were cut back, 4 bases at V and 11 bases at J, with 18 bases in the middle. CDR1 is ENHRY and CDR2 is SYGVKD in the germline V gene. The CDR3 runs to 14 residues. The CDR3: CAISGNTSRGKQFF. The CDR3 DNA reads TGTGCCATCAGTGGGAATACGAGTCGAGGTAAGCAGTTCTTC.

This clonotype has at least ten counts. The genes are TRBV12-3 or TRBV12-4 and TRBJ2-3; D unclear. This CDR3 is built from 15 residues. Trimming left V 5 bases short and J 0 bases short, with 12 bases between. The CDR3 region has the DNA TGTGCCAGCAGTCCCCACTCCGACAGCACAGATACGCAGTATTTT. It encodes CASSPHSDSTDTQYF.

This clonotype was found a few times. The chain employs TRBV7-8 and TRBJ2-2; D unresolved. V was clipped by 1 base and J by 4 bases, with 7 bases between them. CDR3 length equals 14 residues. Per the germline V gene, CDR1 is SGHVS and CDR2 is FQNEAQ. The CDR3 nucleotides read TGTGCCAGCAGCTTAGTCAGAAGCACCGGGGAGCTGTTTTTT. It translates to CASSLVRSTGELFF.

This clonotype appeared many times. This sequence joins TRBV6-1 and TRBJ1-1, with D unresolved. The germline CDR1 and CDR2 sequences are MNHNS and SASEGT. V was cut by 7 bases and J by 0 bases, with 9 bases left in between. The CDR3 has 13 residues. CDR3 DNA: TGTGCCAGCAACCGTTACCTGAACACTGAAGCTTTCTTT. Translated: CASNRYLNTEAFF.

This sequence joins TRBV20-1 and TRBJ2-2, with no clear D. This CDR3 contains 12 residues. The germline V gene encodes CDR1 DFQATT and CDR2 SNEGSKA (reference sequence). Trimming took off 0 bases at V and 5 bases at J, with 4 bases between the two ends. This CDR3 is CSARDETGELFF. The CDR3, as DNA: TGCAGTGCTAGAGATGAGACCGGGGAGCTGTTTTTT.

This clonotype was seen more than once but under ten times. V and J are TRBV19 and TRBJ2-3; tentatively, D is TRBD2 (5 bases). The V gene's germline CDR1 is LNHDA and CDR2 SQIVND (reference sequence). The CDR3 runs 13 residues. Trimming left V 5 bases short and J 2 bases short, with 8 bases between. DNA of the CDR3: TGTGCCAGTAGTTTTAGCGACACAGATACGCAGTATTTT. It specifies CASSFSDTDTQYF.